These 9 T cell receptor beta chains were all obtained from the same sample, sequenced in a study of blood T cells in healthy people across ages. Through a sample-barcoded 5' primer and a J-beta primer mix, a second PCR was run for roughly 7 to 11 cycles. A single record per CDR3 protein comes from TCRdb applying MiXCR to the 5' RACE reads. This table holds 800,000 to 950,000 distinct CDR3 sequences, about 34% found once. The sample was blood. These receptor sequences come from a man between 18 and 29 years old in good health.

The CDR3 here is CASSPVRATSTDTQYF. CDR3 coding DNA: TGCGCCAGCAGCCCGGTGCGTGCAACTAGCACAGATACGCAGTATTTT. The chain carries TRBV5-1 and TRBJ2-3; D is ambiguous. Trimming removed 4 bases at V and 0 bases at J, with 15 bases between. The CDR3 contains 16 residues. Germline V gives CDR1 SGHRS, CDR2 YFSETQ.

This chain uses TRBV14 with TRBJ1-5; 8 positions agree with TRBD1. CDR1 and CDR2 from the germline V gene are SGHDN and FVKESK. V lost 4 bases and J lost 1; bases outside the gene matches: 12. The CDR3 spans 18 residues. DNA of the CDR3: TGTGCCAGCAGCCTTTCCCGGGACAGGTTATCGAGCAATCAGCCCCAGCATTTT. It translates to CASSLSRDRLSSNQPQHF.

This chain joins TRBV15 and TRBJ2-5, with no clear D. CDR1 is LNHNV and CDR2 is YYDKDF in the germline V gene (reference sequence). Trimming took 0 bases from V and 4 from J, leaving 9 bases between them. CDR3 length: 14 residues. Written as DNA, the CDR3 is TGTGCCACCAGCAGAGATCCGGGTAGAGAGACCCAGTACTTC. It specifies CATSRDPGRETQYF.

As regards this clonotype: Just one base apart from a much larger clone, this may be a read error. V and J are TRBV20-1 and TRBJ1-2; tentatively, D is TRBD1 (5 bases). The ends were cut back, 3 bases at V and 6 bases at J, with 14 bases in the middle. CDR1 is DFQATT and CDR2 is SNEGSKA in the germline V gene (reference sequence). There are 13 residues in the CDR3. The CDR3 DNA follows: TGCAGTGCTAGTGGGGCTGCGCAGCATGGCTACACCTTC. This gives the protein CSASGAAQHGYTF.

The chain has TRBV2 and TRBJ2-7; 16 bases are shared with TRBD2. The CDR3 extends over 16 amino acids. The V segment lost 6 bases and the J segment 7 bases; nucleotides outside the gene matches: 9. Germline-derived CDR1 and CDR2 are SNHLY and FYNNEI. The CDR3 coding sequence is TGTGCCAGCAGGAGGGGACTAGCGGGGGGGCACAATGAGCAGTACTTC. This translates into CASRRGLAGGHNEQYF.

The V and J genes are TRBV20-1 and TRBJ1-4, with D maybe TRBD1 (6 bases). The CDR3 contains 15 residues. Germline V gene lookup returns CDR1 DFQATT and CDR2 SNEGSKA (reference sequence). Trimming cost V 0 bases and J 8 bases, with 16 bases left between them. CDR3 in DNA: TGCAGTGCTAGAGATCTAGGGGGGCGAGGCGAAAAACTGTTTTTT. Translation: CSARDLGGRGEKLFF.

The rearrangement joins TRBV6-2 or TRBV6-3 to TRBJ2-1; 10 bases line up with TRBD2. The CDR3 loop spans 15 amino acids. The ends lost 4 bases at V and 5 bases at J; junction bases unmatched: 5. CDR1 and CDR2 (germline): MNHEY, SVGEGT. CDR3 loop: CASSFRTSGNNEQFF. The CDR3 region has the DNA TGTGCCAGCAGTTTTCGGACTAGCGGAAACAATGAGCAGTTCTTC.

To note about this clonotype: With a much larger clone just one base away, this may be a read error. The J gene is TRBJ1-5, the V gene TRBV12-3 or TRBV12-4, with D possibly matching TRBD1 (6 bases). The CDR3 runs 13 residues. The CDR3 DNA is TGTGCCCGCAGTCCAGGGGCCAATCAGCCCCAGCATTTT. Protein sequence: CARSPGANQPQHF.

A note on this clonotype: Its ends do not fully match the called genes, so a read error is possible. This rearrangement joins TRBV12-3 or TRBV12-4 to TRBJ1-2; tentative D call: TRBD1 (5 bases). CDR3 length equals 17 residues. This CDR3 reads CASSLAGPGTPNYDYTF. CDR3 nucleotides: TGTGCCAGCAGTTTAGCGGGACCGGGAACGCCGAACTATGACTACACCTTC.